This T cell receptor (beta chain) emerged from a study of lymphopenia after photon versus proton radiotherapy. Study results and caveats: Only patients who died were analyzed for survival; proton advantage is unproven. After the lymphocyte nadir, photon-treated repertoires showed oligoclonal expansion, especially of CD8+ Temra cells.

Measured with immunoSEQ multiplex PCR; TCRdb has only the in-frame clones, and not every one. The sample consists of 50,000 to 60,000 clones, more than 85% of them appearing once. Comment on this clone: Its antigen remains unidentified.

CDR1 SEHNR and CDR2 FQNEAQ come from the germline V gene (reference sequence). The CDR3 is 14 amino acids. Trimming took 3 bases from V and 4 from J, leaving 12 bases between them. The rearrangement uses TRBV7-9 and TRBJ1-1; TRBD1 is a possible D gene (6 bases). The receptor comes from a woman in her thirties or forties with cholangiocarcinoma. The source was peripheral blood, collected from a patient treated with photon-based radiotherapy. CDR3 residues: CASSFSGASTEAFF. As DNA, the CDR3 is TGTGCCAGCAGCTTTTCGGGGGCGTCCACTGAAGCTTTCTTT.